This TCR beta chain was captured by sequencing in a study of blood T cell repertoires in COVID-19. At the level of the study: Acute and convalescent COVID-19 specimens originated in the United States, Italy and Spain. The cDNA or gDNA used as material had been derived from T cells, B-cell-depleted T cells, or PBMCs.

Clones were read by immunoSEQ multiplex PCR, and TCRdb kept only the in-frame ones, dropping some. The table shows fewer than 350,000 clones, with over 75% occurring only once. Trimming removed 3 bases at V and 1 base at J, with 5 bases between. The CDR3 runs to 13 residues. Germline lookup yields CDR1 SGHTA and CDR2 FQGNSA. Concerning this clone: This same CDR3 is encoded by further DNA sequences in the sample.

Assignments of participants to cohorts depended upon their own reported clinical history. This TCR was recovered from a young man who had recovered from COVID-19. Sample: PBMCs or T cells enriched from blood (not recorded which). V usage is TRBV7-2 and J usage is TRBJ2-3; D uncertain. The CDR3 bases are TGTGCCAGCAGCTTTACAGGCACAGATACGCAGTATTTT. It codes for CASSFTGTDTQYF.